The 7 T cell receptor beta chains given below trace back to one sample, sequenced in a study of blood T cells in healthy people across ages (dated by TCRdb to between 2014 and 2017). Preparation of the library involved 5' RACE. Sequencing relied on an Illumina HiSeq 2500. A second roughly 7 to 11 cycle PCR used a sample-barcoded 5' primer and a J-beta primer mix. TCRdb's own reprocessing of the public reads used fastp at Q25 and MiXCR and kept productive beta chains. Entries are consolidated by CDR3 protein sequence, retaining the most common genes and DNA. Here the sample has just over 1 million distinct CDR3 sequences; 40% to 45% occur a single time. Approximately 19% of the sample is taken by the ten largest. Sequencing input: blood. Source of these receptors: a woman aged 55-69 years in good health.

The chain links TRBV7-9 to TRBJ2-7; D not certain. The V end lost 2 bases, the J end lost 6 bases, and 8 bases lay between the germline ends. Germline-derived CDR1 and CDR2 are SEHNR and FQNEAQ (reference sequence). The CDR3 spans 12 residues. The chain's CDR3 is CASSLYSVEQYF. Here the CDR3 DNA reads TGTGCCAGCAGCTTATACAGCGTCGAGCAGTACTTC.

This clonotype has just a few counts. This rearrangement joins TRBV20-1 to TRBJ1-2; D gene ambiguous. The CDR3 is 12 residues long. V lost 7 bases and J 2 bases, leaving 11 bases between the germline ends. CDR1 is DFQATT, CDR2 SNEGSKA, per germline (reference sequence). The chain's CDR3 is CSVKRPNYGYTF. The DNA of the CDR3 is TGCAGTGTCAAGAGGCCCAACTATGGCTACACCTTC.

About this clonotype: Since a much larger clone is just one base distant, this may be a read error. This chain links TRBV27 with TRBJ1-2, with D maybe TRBD1 (5 bases). CDR1 is MNHEY, CDR2 SMNVEV, per germline (reference sequence). V was clipped by 4 bases and J by 2 bases, with 14 bases between them. This CDR3 region has 15 residues. CDR3 sequence reads: CASSCVVGPNYGYTF. The CDR3, as DNA: TGTGCCAGCAGTTGTGTAGTGGGACCAAACTATGGCTACACCTTC.

The chain is built from TRBV28 and TRBJ2-7; a weak D match, TRBD1 (7 bases). Trimming took off 6 bases at V and 7 bases at J, with 13 bases between the two ends. CDR3 length: 12 residues. Germline V gives CDR1 MDHEN, CDR2 SYDVKM. DNA of the CDR3: TGTGCCAGCAGAATTCCAGGGGGGGAGCAGTACTTC. Translation: CASRIPGGEQYF.

This chain joins TRBV7-2 and TRBJ2-1; 7 nucleotides line up with TRBD1. The CDR3 is made up of 16 amino acids. Germline-derived CDR1 and CDR2 are SGHTA and FQGNSA. The V gene end was trimmed by 5 bases and the J gene end by 6 bases; junction bases not matched to a gene: 13. Here the CDR3 reads CASSQVGGAGTNEQFF. The CDR3 DNA follows: TGTGCCAGCAGCCAAGTAGGGGGCGCCGGCACCAATGAGCAGTTCTTC.

The chain employs TRBV27 and TRBJ2-7, with D possibly being TRBD2 (5 bases). The CDR3 runs 15 residues. Germline CDR1 is MNHEY and CDR2 is SMNVEV (reference sequence). Trimming removed 8 bases from V and 0 bases from J, with 17 bases in between. The CDR3 reads CASGERVPNSYEQYF. Here the CDR3 DNA reads TGTGCCAGCGGCGAGAGGGTCCCCAACTCCTACGAGCAGTACTTC.

Points on this clonotype: The junction departs from germline at one end; a sequencing error may be responsible. The gene calls are TRBV2 and TRBJ2-7; D unclear. Germline V CDR1 and CDR2: SNHLY, FYNNEI. The CDR3 spans 15 residues. CDR3 in amino acids: CASSVRPSVSYEQDF. The CDR3 region has the DNA TGTGCCAGCAGTGTCAGGCCCTCTGTCTCCTACGAGCAGGACTTC.